Detailed here is one T cell receptor beta chain. These data are taken from a study of shared clonotypes between healthy human individuals. An assay was performed, and its level was deep. Libraries were prepared by immunoSEQ multiplex PCR; TCRdb keeps only in-frame clonotypes and omits some of them. Among 950,000 to 1,100,000 clones listed, 75% were seen once. The germline V and J ends were trimmed by 0 bases and 2 bases, with 9 bases remaining between them. Germline V gene sequence: CDR1 SGHNT, CDR2 YYREEE (reference sequence). This CDR3 spans 14 amino acids. The rearrangement links TRBV5-4 to TRBJ2-7; tentative D call: TRBD2 (6 bases). This sequence originates from a young man in good health. Input material: memory CD4+ T cells sorted from blood. Subset defined: CD45RA-negative fraction. CDR3: CASSLGGVAYEQYF. DNA for the CDR3: TGTGCCAGCAGCTTGGGGGGGGTCGCCTACGAGCAGTACTTC.